The clone carrying this T cell receptor (beta chain) was observed once. Its antigen is not identified. The data are from a study of OX40 agonist ivuxolimab in advanced cancers. Study-level points and caveats: Low normalized clonal expansion also occurred in some nonresponding patients.

Researchers took blood at baseline, on cycle 4 day 1, and on cycle 7 day 1. TCRdb keeps only in-frame clones here, not all; method: immunoSEQ multiplex PCR. Altogether 80,000 or so clones are present, about 92% being singletons, with the ten largest covering around 2%. With 5 bases removed from V and 4 bases from J, the gap between germline ends came to 12 bases. Germline CDR1 reads MGHRA; CDR2 reads YSYEKL. The CDR3 contains 14 residues. The specimen comprised CD4+ or CD8+ T cells sorted from blood, sampled in a trial of the OX40 agonist ivuxolimab. V and J are TRBV4-1 and TRBJ2-1; perhaps TRBD1 as D (5 bases). This clonotype originated in an adult with an advanced solid tumor such as melanoma, head and neck, liver or kidney cancer. The DNA of the CDR3 is TGCGCCAGCAGCGGGGCGACATTATACAATGAGCAGTTCTTC. It encodes CASSGATLYNEQFF.